The 10 T cell receptor beta chains below were found in one sample sequenced in a study of OX40 agonist ivuxolimab in advanced cancers. Profiled with immunoSEQ multiplex PCR; TCRdb holds only in-frame clones, not every one. The sample carries 65,000 to 95,000 clones, around 83% recorded once. The starting material was CD4+ or CD8+ T cells sorted from blood, obtained in a trial of the OX40 agonist ivuxolimab. All receptors come from an adult with an advanced solid tumor such as melanoma, head and neck, liver or kidney cancer.

The chain uses TRBV2 and TRBJ1-3, with TRBD1 identical over 9 bases. CDR1 is SNHLY and CDR2 is FYNNEI in the germline V gene. After removal of 6 bases from V and 4 bases from J, the junction contained 7 bases not matched to a gene. The CDR3 runs 15 residues. The CDR3 region has the DNA TGTGCCAGCAGCGACCGGGACAGGGAGGGAAACACCATATATTTT. This sequence encodes CASSDRDREGNTIYF.

The CDR3 spells CASSLEGDIQETQYF. The CDR3 DNA sequence: TGCGCCAGCAGCTTGGAGGGAGACATCCAAGAGACCCAGTACTTC. The chain recombines TRBV5-1 with TRBJ2-5; D possibly corresponds to TRBD2 (5 bases). With 0 bases removed from V and 1 base from J, the gap between germline ends came to 10 bases. CDR3 length: 15 residues. Germline V CDR1 and CDR2: SGHRS, YFSETQ.

V and J are TRBV2 and TRBJ1-5; D uncertain. Germline V lookup: CDR1 SNHLY, CDR2 FYNNEI. This CDR3 comprises 17 residues. V lost 3 bases and J lost 0, with 15 bases in between. As DNA, the CDR3 is TGTGCCAGCAGTGACGTAGCGGAGATTTATAGCAATCAGCCCCAGCATTTT. Amino acid sequence: CASSDVAEIYSNQPQHF. The full variable domain, completed using reference TRBV2 and TRBJ1-5, is EPEVTQTPSHQVTQMGQEVILRCVPISNHLYFYWYRQILGQKVEFLVSFYNNEISEKSEIFDDQFSVERPDGSNFTLKIRSTKLEDSAMYFCASSDVAEIYSNQPQHFGDGTRLSIL.

The genes are TRBV5-1 and TRBJ1-2; perhaps TRBD1 as D (6 bases). Per germline, CDR1 SGHRS and CDR2 YFSETQ. V lost 1 base to trimming and J lost 6 bases, with 16 bases between them. The CDR3 covers 15 residues. The chain's CDR3 is CASSLTAQGTDGYTF. The CDR3 coding sequence is TGCGCCAGCAGCTTGACGGCTCAGGGGACGGATGGCTACACCTTC.

This rearrangement joins TRBV7-9 to TRBJ2-5; the match to TRBD2 covers 10 bases. Per germline, CDR1 SEHNR and CDR2 FQNEAQ (reference sequence). This CDR3 comprises 14 residues. Trimming removed 5 bases from V and 3 bases from J; junction bases left unmatched: 3. CDR3 in DNA: TGTGCCAGCAGCCATAGCGGGAGGAAAGAGACCCAGTACTTC. Residues: CASSHSGRKETQYF. Complete variable domain (other parts from reference TRBV7-9 and TRBJ2-5): DTGVSQNPRHKITKRGQNVTFRCDPISEHNRLYWYRQTLGQGPEFLTYFQNEAQLEKSRLLSDRFSAERPKGSFSTLEIQRTEQGDSAMYLCASSHSGRKETQYFGPGTRLLVL.

The chain couples TRBV7-9 to TRBJ2-7, with 7 bases lining up with TRBD1. V was clipped by 2 bases and J by 5 bases; unmatched bases: 6. Germline CDR1 SEHNR, CDR2 FQNEAQ (reference sequence). CDR3 length equals 14 residues. CDR3 nucleotide sequence: TGTGCCAGCAGCTTAAAAGGGGGCCTGGACGAGCAGTACTTC. The encoded protein is CASSLKGGLDEQYF.

This clone has only a few counts. The CDR3 is CASIRISTDTQYF. CDR3 sequence (DNA): TGTGCCAGCATTCGGATTAGCACAGATACGCAGTATTTT. This chain uses TRBV2 with TRBJ2-3; D remains unclear. Germline CDR1 and CDR2: SNHLY and FYNNEI. This CDR3 is built from 13 residues. Trimming stripped 7 bases from V and 0 bases from J, with 8 bases between.

The chain combines TRBV7-7 with TRBJ2-1; 8 positions match TRBD1. Germline lookup yields CDR1 SSHAT and CDR2 FNYEAQ (reference sequence). The length of the CDR3 is 16 residues. Unmatched junction bases numbered 9, after V lost 2 bases and J lost 6 bases. CDR3 DNA sequence: TGTGCCAGCAGCTTAAAGGGGACAGGCTCTGTCAATGAGCAGTTCTTC. This encodes CASSLKGTGSVNEQFF.

The chain links TRBV19 to TRBJ1-5; no clear D. This CDR3 is built from 15 residues. Trimming removed 5 bases from V and 5 bases from J, with 16 bases in between. Looked up from germline, CDR1 is LNHDA and CDR2 is SQIVND (reference sequence). The DNA of the CDR3 is TGTGCCAGTAGTGATCGGCCCCAAGGCTATCAGCCCCAGCATTTT. Its translation: CASSDRPQGYQPQHF.

A few counts support this clone. The chain recombines TRBV6-6 with TRBJ1-6; 7 bases agree with TRBD1. In germline, CDR1 is MNHNY, CDR2 SVGAGI (reference sequence). The CDR3 extends over 14 amino acids. V lost 6 bases, J lost 8 bases, and 7 bases stayed unmatched. The CDR3 bases are TGTGCCAGCAGCCCACAGGGGCCGGATTCACCCCTCCACTTT. Protein product: CASSPQGPDSPLHF.